Included here is one T cell receptor beta chain sequence, with context. Its antigen target is currently unknown. Nothing much larger sits one base from this clone, and base qualities are not available. The sample originates from a study of CD8 T cells in Susac syndrome (dated by TCRdb to the late 2010s). About the full investigation: The study used repertoire sequencing to test whether antigen drove CD8+ T cell activation and differentiation in Susac syndrome. The study compared CD8+ T cell repertoire clonality among over ten healthy donors, 14 Susac syndrome patients and 15 or so multiple sclerosis patients. The full study reports these points: The study acknowledged that relatively few individuals were included in the TCR sequencing and HLA analysis.

Peripheral blood CD8+ and CD4+ T cells from healthy donors, Susac syndrome patients and multiple sclerosis patients were profiled using high-throughput TCR beta sequencing. The multiple sclerosis controls were treatment-naive patients who had stable or active relapsing-remitting disease and met the revised McDonald criteria. Bulk CD8+ and CD4+ T cells were purified magnetically by negative isolation, whereas CD8+ TEMRA cells were enriched by FACS. Blood was collected in EDTA tubes and processed within 24 hours, with PBMCs isolated through density gradient centrifugation. PBMCs intended for TCR sequencing were cryopreserved in liquid nitrogen and thawed later in a water bath at 37 degrees C. The sorted or isolated CD4+, CD8+ and CD8+ TEMRA cells had a purity of 90% or higher. RNA was extracted using the RNeasy kit, and roughly 0.5 to 1 microgram was reverse transcribed with random hexamers. The immunoSEQ multiplex PCR assay, which covers 54 Vbeta and 13 Jbeta segments, was used to amplify TCR beta CDR3 regions. Bias from PCR amplification was corrected by using a synthetic template baseline for primer optimization and for computational correction. On the study's bioinformatics: Reads were annotated to V, D and J genes per IMGT and analyzed with immunoSEQ Analyzer, keeping only productive sequences. Clonality was calculated as one minus the Shannon entropy normalized by log2 of the number of productive unique sequences. For each patient and control, public and private clones were evaluated among the 100 most prevalent clones. Clones were defined as Susac-specific when absent from the healthy and MS cohorts, from fewer than 1,200 published viral clones and from other ImmuneACCESS disease sequences. TCRdb reran the public reads through fastp at Q25 and MiXCR, keeping productive beta chains. Duplicate CDR3 protein sequences are folded into a single record with the most common DNA and genes. The V and J calls come from TCRdb's annotation, not from the publication. This sample has a few hundred thousand distinct CDR3 sequences in its table, and over 75% of those were observed once. The ten largest clones capture 0.2% to 0.25% of the sample.

The clonotype was recovered from a human donor with multiple sclerosis. Sequenced input: CD8+ T cells from PBMCs.

Here the CDR3 is given as CASSQDEGLAGFSYNEQFF. In nucleotides, the sequence is TGTGCCAGCAGCCAAGATGAGGGACTAGCGGGATTCTCCTACAATGAGCAGTTCTTC. The sequence joins TRBV3-1 to TRBJ2-1; 13 middle bases align to TRBD2. Reading the germline V gene (reference sequence) gives CDR1 LGHDT and CDR2 YNNKEL. The germline V end is reduced by 0 bases and the J end by 0 bases; junction bases left unmatched: 5. Including the terminal cysteine and phenylalanine, the CDR3 comprises 19 residues. Only the CDR3 region is kept as DNA, spanning 57 bases read in frame from base 1.